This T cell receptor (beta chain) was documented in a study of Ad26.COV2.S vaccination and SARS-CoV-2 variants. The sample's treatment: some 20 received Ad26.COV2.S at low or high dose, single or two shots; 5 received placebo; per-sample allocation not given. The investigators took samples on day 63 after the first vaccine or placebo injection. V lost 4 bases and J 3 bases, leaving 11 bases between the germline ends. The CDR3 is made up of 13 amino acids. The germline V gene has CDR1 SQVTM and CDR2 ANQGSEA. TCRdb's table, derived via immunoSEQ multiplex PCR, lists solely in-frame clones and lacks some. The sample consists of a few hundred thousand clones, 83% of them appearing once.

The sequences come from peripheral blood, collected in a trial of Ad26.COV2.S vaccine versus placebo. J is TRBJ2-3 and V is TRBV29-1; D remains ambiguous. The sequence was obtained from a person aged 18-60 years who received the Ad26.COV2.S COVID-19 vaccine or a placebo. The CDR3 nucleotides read TGCAGCGTTGCTCGGCCCCTTACAGATACGCAGTATTTT. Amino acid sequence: CSVARPLTDTQYF.